Listed below are T cell receptor beta chains from one sample, sequenced in a study of cytomegalovirus exposure and HLA in healthy donors. Assay used: immunoSEQ multiplex PCR; TCRdb lists only in-frame clones, some missing. This table has 120,000 or so clones, around 90% appearing once. Sequenced material: PBMCs. Source of these receptors: a woman aged 18-29 years in good health and CMV-seronegative. The CDR3 runs from the conserved cysteine through the conserved F or W. D genes are given only for firm matches. For some rows the clone size is stated as once, few or many, or as a class when expanded; others skip it.

d_call: TRBD1; clone_size: NA; cdr3_length: 15; j_call: TRBJ2-2; v_call: TRBV6-1; cdr3_aa: CASRTGTGTRGELFF; cdr3_nt: TGTGCCAGCAGGACCGGGACAGGGACCCGAGGGGAGCTGTTTTTT
d_call: NA; clone_size: few; cdr3_length: 13; j_call: TRBJ1-6; v_call: TRBV5-6; cdr3_aa: CASSLLAPSPLHF; cdr3_nt: TGTGCCAGCAGCCTCCTGGCTCCTTCACCCCTCCACTTT
d_call: NA; clone_size: NA; cdr3_length: 14; j_call: TRBJ2-6; v_call: TRBV11-2; cdr3_aa: CASSSLVGANVLTF; cdr3_nt: TGTGCCAGCAGCTCTTTAGTTGGGGCCAACGTCCTGACTTTC
d_call: NA; clone_size: once; cdr3_length: 12; j_call: TRBJ2-7; v_call: TRBV30; cdr3_aa: CAWSTGYYEQYF; cdr3_nt: TGTGCCTGGAGCACGGGTTACTACGAGCAGTACTTC
d_call: TRBD1; clone_size: NA; cdr3_length: 16; j_call: TRBJ1-2; v_call: TRBV4-1; cdr3_aa: CASSHIGRGHGYGYTF; cdr3_nt: TGCGCCAGCAGCCACATCGGAAGGGGGCACGGCTATGGCTACACCTTC
d_call: TRBD1; clone_size: NA; cdr3_length: 15; j_call: TRBJ2-7; v_call: TRBV7-9; cdr3_aa: CASSLGGQTLYEQYF; cdr3_nt: TGTGCCAGCAGCTTAGGGGGACAGACACTCTACGAGCAGTACTTC
d_call: TRBD1; clone_size: few; cdr3_length: 13; j_call: TRBJ2-7; v_call: TRBV5-1; cdr3_aa: CASSLDRAYEQYF; cdr3_nt: TGCGCCAGCAGCTTAGACAGGGCCTACGAGCAGTACTTC
d_call: NA; clone_size: NA; cdr3_length: 12; j_call: TRBJ2-1; v_call: TRBV6-5; cdr3_aa: CASTTRRNEQFF; cdr3_nt: TGTGCCAGCACCACACGCAGGAATGAGCAGTTCTTC
d_call: NA; clone_size: NA; cdr3_length: 14; j_call: TRBJ2-1; v_call: TRBV18; cdr3_aa: CASSPLVTANEQFF; cdr3_nt: TGTGCCAGCTCACCGCTCGTAACAGCCAATGAGCAGTTCTTC
d_call: NA; clone_size: NA; cdr3_length: 13; j_call: TRBJ2-3; v_call: TRBV10-3; cdr3_aa: CAIKEGGGDTQYF; cdr3_nt: TGTGCCATCAAAGAGGGAGGGGGAGATACGCAGTATTTT
d_call: NA; clone_size: NA; cdr3_length: 15; j_call: TRBJ2-6; v_call: TRBV6-4; cdr3_aa: CASSDSRSGANVLTF; cdr3_nt: TGTGCCAGCAGTGACTCGAGATCTGGGGCCAACGTCCTGACTTTC
d_call: TRBD2; clone_size: NA; cdr3_length: 15; j_call: TRBJ2-1; v_call: TRBV10-1; cdr3_aa: CASSESGLSNNEQFF; cdr3_nt: TGCGCCAGCAGTGAGTCGGGACTATCAAACAATGAGCAGTTCTTC
d_call: TRBD2; clone_size: NA; cdr3_length: 14; j_call: TRBJ2-1; v_call: TRBV6-5; cdr3_aa: CASIKGGGLNEQFF; cdr3_nt: TGTGCCAGCATCAAGGGCGGGGGGCTAAATGAGCAGTTCTTC
d_call: NA; clone_size: NA; cdr3_length: 15; j_call: TRBJ1-4; v_call: TRBV18; cdr3_aa: CASSPIAASGEKLFF; cdr3_nt: TGTGCCAGCTCACCAATAGCGGCCTCCGGAGAAAAACTGTTTTTT
d_call: TRBD1; clone_size: few; cdr3_length: 16; j_call: TRBJ1-5; v_call: TRBV5-1; cdr3_aa: CASSLGGQYSNQPQHF; cdr3_nt: TGCGCCAGCAGCTTGGGGGGACAGTATAGCAATCAGCCCCAGCATTTT
d_call: NA; clone_size: NA; cdr3_length: 17; j_call: TRBJ2-2; v_call: TRBV29-1; cdr3_aa: CSVEFGPLNANTGELFF; cdr3_nt: TGCAGCGTTGAATTTGGGCCCCTTAACGCGAACACCGGGGAGCTGTTTTTT
d_call: TRBD2; clone_size: NA; cdr3_length: 22; j_call: TRBJ2-1; v_call: TRBV9; cdr3_aa: CASSGEWAPTSGRLSSYNEQFF; cdr3_nt: TGTGCCAGCAGCGGGGAATGGGCCCCGACTAGCGGGAGGCTAAGCTCCTACAATGAGCAGTTCTTC
d_call: NA; clone_size: NA; cdr3_length: 15; j_call: TRBJ1-1; v_call: TRBV18; cdr3_aa: CASSPPGVYDTEAFF; cdr3_nt: TGTGCCAGCTCACCACCAGGGGTATATGACACTGAAGCTTTCTTT
d_call: NA; clone_size: NA; cdr3_length: 12; j_call: TRBJ1-4; v_call: TRBV15; cdr3_aa: CATRGNGEKLFF; cdr3_nt: TGTGCCACGCGGGGGAACGGGGAAAAACTGTTTTTT
d_call: NA; clone_size: NA; cdr3_length: 10; j_call: TRBJ2-1; v_call: TRBV29-1; cdr3_aa: CSLLEREQFF; cdr3_nt: TGCAGCCTACTTGAGAGGGAGCAGTTCTTC
d_call: NA; clone_size: NA; cdr3_length: 16; j_call: TRBJ1-6; v_call: TRBV9; cdr3_aa: CASSGEGSVVNSPLHF; cdr3_nt: TGTGCCAGCAGCGGAGAGGGTTCCGTGGTTAATTCACCCCTCCACTTT
d_call: NA; clone_size: NA; cdr3_length: 13; j_call: TRBJ1-1; v_call: TRBV7-2; cdr3_aa: CASSLSPGTEAFF; cdr3_nt: TGTGCCAGCAGCTTAAGCCCCGGCACTGAAGCTTTCTTT
d_call: NA; clone_size: NA; cdr3_length: 13; j_call: TRBJ2-3; v_call: TRBV28; cdr3_aa: CASSSPFTDTQYF; cdr3_nt: TGTGCCAGCAGTTCCCCCTTCACAGATACGCAGTATTTT
d_call: NA; clone_size: NA; cdr3_length: 15; j_call: TRBJ1-3; v_call: TRBV9; cdr3_aa: CASSVAGDGGNTIYF; cdr3_nt: TGTGCCAGCAGCGTAGCGGGGGACGGTGGAAACACCATATATTTT
d_call: TRBD2; clone_size: NA; cdr3_length: 17; j_call: TRBJ2-3; v_call: TRBV27; cdr3_aa: CASSMTGTSGNTDTQYF; cdr3_nt: TGTGCCAGCAGTATGACCGGGACTAGCGGAAACACAGATACGCAGTATTTT
d_call: TRBD2; clone_size: NA; cdr3_length: 15; j_call: TRBJ2-1; v_call: TRBV7-3; cdr3_aa: CASSYGTTGYNEQFF; cdr3_nt: TGTGCCAGCAGCTACGGGACTACGGGCTACAATGAGCAGTTCTTC
d_call: TRBD1; clone_size: once; cdr3_length: 15; j_call: TRBJ1-1; v_call: TRBV7-9; cdr3_aa: CASRNMGQMNTEAFF; cdr3_nt: TGTGCCAGCAGAAATATGGGACAGATGAACACTGAAGCTTTCTTT
d_call: TRBD1; clone_size: NA; cdr3_length: 16; j_call: TRBJ2-7; v_call: TRBV7-8; cdr3_aa: CASSPRDRITPHEQYF; cdr3_nt: TGTGCCAGCAGCCCCAGGGACAGGATCACCCCCCACGAGCAGTACTTC
d_call: NA; clone_size: NA; cdr3_length: 16; j_call: TRBJ1-1; v_call: TRBV7-3; cdr3_aa: CASSQRRGGENTEAFF; cdr3_nt: TGTGCCAGCAGCCAGCGACGCGGAGGCGAAAACACTGAAGCTTTCTTT
d_call: TRBD2; clone_size: NA; cdr3_length: 17; j_call: TRBJ2-1; v_call: TRBV18; cdr3_aa: CASSREPPGLAGYEQFF; cdr3_nt: TGTGCCAGCTCACGCGAACCCCCGGGACTAGCGGGATACGAGCAGTTCTTC
d_call: NA; clone_size: NA; cdr3_length: 10; j_call: TRBJ2-7; v_call: TRBV20-1; cdr3_aa: CSPWRYEQYF; cdr3_nt: TGCAGTCCGTGGAGGTACGAGCAGTACTTC
d_call: TRBD1; clone_size: NA; cdr3_length: 16; j_call: TRBJ2-6; v_call: TRBV7-3; cdr3_aa: CASSVTGLGGANVLTF; cdr3_nt: TGTGCCAGCAGCGTGACAGGGTTGGGTGGGGCCAACGTCCTGACTTTC
d_call: TRBD1; clone_size: once; cdr3_length: 15; j_call: TRBJ2-4; v_call: TRBV11-2; cdr3_aa: CASRGMRTGKNIQYF; cdr3_nt: TGTGCCAGCAGGGGCATGCGGACAGGGAAAAACATTCAGTACTTC
d_call: TRBD1; clone_size: NA; cdr3_length: 14; j_call: TRBJ1-1; v_call: TRBV5-6; cdr3_aa: CASSFGTGLTEAFF; cdr3_nt: TGTGCCAGCAGCTTCGGGACAGGGCTCACTGAAGCTTTCTTT
d_call: TRBD2; clone_size: NA; cdr3_length: 15; j_call: TRBJ2-3; v_call: TRBV7-6; cdr3_aa: CASSPSGGAAPTQYF; cdr3_nt: TGTGCCAGCAGCCCTAGCGGGGGGGCCGCTCCCACGCAGTATTTT
d_call: NA; clone_size: NA; cdr3_length: 15; j_call: TRBJ2-7; v_call: TRBV11-3; cdr3_aa: CASSFAGAPSYEQYF; cdr3_nt: TGTGCCAGCAGCTTTGCGGGGGCCCCCTCCTACGAGCAGTACTTC
d_call: TRBD2; clone_size: NA; cdr3_length: 16; j_call: TRBJ2-4; v_call: TRBV10-2; cdr3_aa: CASGTSGSLAKNIQYF; cdr3_nt: TGCGCCAGCGGGACTAGCGGGTCGCTAGCCAAAAACATTCAGTACTTC
d_call: TRBD1; clone_size: NA; cdr3_length: 15; j_call: TRBJ1-4; v_call: TRBV7-2; cdr3_aa: CASRRRGQTDEKLFF; cdr3_nt: TGTGCCAGCAGACGCCGGGGACAGACAGATGAAAAACTGTTTTTT
d_call: NA; clone_size: NA; cdr3_length: 15; j_call: TRBJ2-7; v_call: TRBV5-1; cdr3_aa: CASSLSQGSSYEQYF; cdr3_nt: TGCGCCAGCAGCTTGAGCCAGGGTAGCTCCTACGAGCAGTACTTC
d_call: NA; clone_size: NA; cdr3_length: 16; j_call: TRBJ2-1; v_call: TRBV27; cdr3_aa: CASLLPGQGGLSEQFF; cdr3_nt: TGTGCCAGCCTTCTCCCGGGGCAGGGAGGCCTAAGTGAGCAGTTCTTC
d_call: NA; clone_size: NA; cdr3_length: 14; j_call: TRBJ1-4; v_call: TRBV2; cdr3_aa: CASSEEQGGEKLFF; cdr3_nt: TGTGCCAGCAGTGAAGAGCAGGGCGGTGAAAAACTGTTTTTT
d_call: NA; clone_size: NA; cdr3_length: 15; j_call: TRBJ2-7; v_call: TRBV6-1; cdr3_aa: CASSEMPGSVYEQYF; cdr3_nt: TGTGCCAGCAGTGAAATGCCGGGGTCGGTGTACGAGCAGTACTTC
d_call: TRBD1; clone_size: NA; cdr3_length: 14; j_call: TRBJ2-5; v_call: TRBV30; cdr3_aa: CAWTTPGQTETQYF; cdr3_nt: TGTGCCTGGACTACACCGGGACAGACAGAGACCCAGTACTTC
d_call: TRBD2; clone_size: NA; cdr3_length: 15; j_call: TRBJ2-7; v_call: TRBV5-4; cdr3_aa: CASSGTSGAAYEQYF; cdr3_nt: TGTGCCAGCAGCGGCACTAGCGGCGCCGCCTACGAGCAGTACTTC
d_call: NA; clone_size: NA; cdr3_length: 13; j_call: TRBJ1-1; v_call: TRBV10-1; cdr3_aa: CASSERGVTEAFF; cdr3_nt: TGCGCCAGCAGTGAGCGGGGAGTCACTGAAGCTTTCTTT
d_call: NA; clone_size: NA; cdr3_length: 14; j_call: TRBJ2-1; v_call: TRBV14; cdr3_aa: CASSQDQGSRAQFF; cdr3_nt: TGTGCCAGCAGCCAAGATCAGGGTTCCAGGGCCCAGTTCTTC
d_call: NA; clone_size: NA; cdr3_length: 12; j_call: TRBJ1-1; v_call: TRBV7-2; cdr3_aa: CASSLSAGEAFF; cdr3_nt: TGTGCCAGCAGCTTAAGCGCAGGGGAAGCTTTCTTT
d_call: NA; clone_size: few; cdr3_length: 13; j_call: TRBJ1-5; v_call: TRBV7-3; cdr3_aa: CASSPDRNQPQHF; cdr3_nt: TGTGCCAGCAGCCCGGACAGAAATCAGCCCCAGCATTTT
d_call: NA; clone_size: NA; cdr3_length: 13; j_call: TRBJ1-5; v_call: TRBV29-1; cdr3_aa: CSVEVSGGQPQHF; cdr3_nt: TGCAGCGTTGAAGTTTCGGGGGGTCAGCCCCAGCATTTT
d_call: NA; clone_size: NA; cdr3_length: 13; j_call: TRBJ2-5; v_call: TRBV5-8; cdr3_aa: CASSLRGQETQYF; cdr3_nt: TGTGCCAGCAGCTTGCGGGGACAAGAGACCCAGTACTTC
d_call: TRBD1; clone_size: NA; cdr3_length: 14; j_call: TRBJ1-2; v_call: TRBV5-1; cdr3_aa: CASSSTGTDYGYTF; cdr3_nt: TGCGCCAGCAGCTCAACCGGGACAGACTATGGCTACACCTTC
d_call: TRBD1; clone_size: NA; cdr3_length: 15; j_call: TRBJ2-7; v_call: TRBV9; cdr3_aa: CASSLGTGRLNEQYF; cdr3_nt: TGTGCCAGCAGCTTGGGGACAGGACGTTTAAACGAGCAGTACTTC
d_call: NA; clone_size: NA; cdr3_length: 14; j_call: TRBJ2-3; v_call: TRBV28; cdr3_aa: CASSLSGGTDTQYF; cdr3_nt: TGTGCCAGCAGTTTATCCGGCGGGACAGATACGCAGTATTTT
d_call: NA; clone_size: NA; cdr3_length: 15; j_call: TRBJ2-3; v_call: TRBV27; cdr3_aa: CASSLALGLTDTQYF; cdr3_nt: TGTGCCAGCAGTTTAGCTTTGGGGCTCACAGATACGCAGTATTTT
d_call: NA; clone_size: NA; cdr3_length: 13; j_call: TRBJ1-1; v_call: TRBV6-4; cdr3_aa: CASSPSGRGEAFF; cdr3_nt: TGTGCCAGCAGCCCCTCCGGCAGGGGCGAAGCTTTCTTT
d_call: NA; clone_size: NA; cdr3_length: 14; j_call: TRBJ2-5; v_call: TRBV6-1; cdr3_aa: CASSVDGEMETQYF; cdr3_nt: TGTGCCAGCAGTGTAGATGGGGAGATGGAGACCCAGTACTTC